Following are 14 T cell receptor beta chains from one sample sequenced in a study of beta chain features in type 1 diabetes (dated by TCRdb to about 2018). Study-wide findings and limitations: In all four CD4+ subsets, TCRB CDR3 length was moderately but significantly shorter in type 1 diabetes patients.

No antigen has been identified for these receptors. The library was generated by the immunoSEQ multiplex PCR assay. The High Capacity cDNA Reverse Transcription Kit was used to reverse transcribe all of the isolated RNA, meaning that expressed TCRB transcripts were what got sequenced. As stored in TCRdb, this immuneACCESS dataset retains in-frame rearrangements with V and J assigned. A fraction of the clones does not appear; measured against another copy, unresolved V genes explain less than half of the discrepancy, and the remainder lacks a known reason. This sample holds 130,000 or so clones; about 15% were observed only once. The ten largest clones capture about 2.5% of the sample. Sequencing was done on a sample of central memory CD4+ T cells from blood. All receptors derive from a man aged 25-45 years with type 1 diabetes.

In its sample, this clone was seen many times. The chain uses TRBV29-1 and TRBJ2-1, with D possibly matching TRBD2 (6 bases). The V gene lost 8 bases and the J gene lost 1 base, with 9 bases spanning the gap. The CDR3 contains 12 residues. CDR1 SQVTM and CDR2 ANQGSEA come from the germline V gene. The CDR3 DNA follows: TGCAGCTCTGGGACTTCCTACAATGAGCAGTTCTTC. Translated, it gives CSSGTSYNEQFF.

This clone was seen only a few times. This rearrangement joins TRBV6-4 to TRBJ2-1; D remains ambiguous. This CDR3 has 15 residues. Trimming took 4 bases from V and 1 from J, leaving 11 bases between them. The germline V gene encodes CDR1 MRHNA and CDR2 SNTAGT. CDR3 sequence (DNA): TGTGCCAGCAGTGTGTCAGAGTTATCCTACAATGAGCAGTTCTTC. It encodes CASSVSELSYNEQFF.

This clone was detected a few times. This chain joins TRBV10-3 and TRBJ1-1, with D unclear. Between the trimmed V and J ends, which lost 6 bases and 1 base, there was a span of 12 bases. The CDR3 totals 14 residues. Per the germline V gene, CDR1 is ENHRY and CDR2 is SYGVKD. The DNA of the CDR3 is TGTGCCATCAGGGCCCCTAGCGCGAACACTGAAGCTTTCTTT. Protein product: CAIRAPSANTEAFF.

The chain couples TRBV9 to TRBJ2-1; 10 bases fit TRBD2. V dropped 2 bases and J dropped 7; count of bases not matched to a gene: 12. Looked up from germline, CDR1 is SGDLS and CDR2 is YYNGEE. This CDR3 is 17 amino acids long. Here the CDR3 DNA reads TGTGCCAGCAGCGTTCAGGCAGGGCTAGCGGGGGCTAATGAGCAGTTCTTC. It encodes CASSVQAGLAGANEQFF.

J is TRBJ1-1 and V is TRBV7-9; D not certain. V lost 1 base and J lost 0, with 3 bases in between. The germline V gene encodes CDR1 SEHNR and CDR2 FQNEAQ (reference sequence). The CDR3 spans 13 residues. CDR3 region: CASSLDMNTEAFF. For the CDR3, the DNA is TGTGCCAGCAGCTTAGACATGAACACTGAAGCTTTCTTT.

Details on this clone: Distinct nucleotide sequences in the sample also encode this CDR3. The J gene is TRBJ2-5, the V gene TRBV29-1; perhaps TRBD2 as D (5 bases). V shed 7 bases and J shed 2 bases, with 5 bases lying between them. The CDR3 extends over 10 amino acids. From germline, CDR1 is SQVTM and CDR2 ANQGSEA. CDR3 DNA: TGCAGCGGGACTCAAGAGACCCAGTACTTC. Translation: CSGTQETQYF. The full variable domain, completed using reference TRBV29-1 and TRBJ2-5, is SAVISQKPSRDICQRGTSLTIQCQVDSQVTMMFWYRQQPGQSLTLIATANQGSEATYESGFVIDKFPISRPNLTFSTLTVSNMSPEDSSIYLCSGTQETQYFGPGTRLLVL.

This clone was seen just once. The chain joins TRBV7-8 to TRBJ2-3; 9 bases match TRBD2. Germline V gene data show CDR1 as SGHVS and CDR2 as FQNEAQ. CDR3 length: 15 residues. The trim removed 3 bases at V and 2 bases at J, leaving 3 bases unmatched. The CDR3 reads CASSFGTSLTDTQYF. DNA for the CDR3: TGTGCCAGCAGCTTCGGGACTAGCCTCACAGATACGCAGTATTTT. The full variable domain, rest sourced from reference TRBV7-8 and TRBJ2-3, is GAGVSQSPRYKVAKRGQDVALRCDPISGHVSLFWYQQALGQGPEFLTYFQNEAQLDKSGLPSDRFFAERPEGSVSTLKIQRTQQEDSAVYLCASSFGTSLTDTQYFGPGTRLTVL.

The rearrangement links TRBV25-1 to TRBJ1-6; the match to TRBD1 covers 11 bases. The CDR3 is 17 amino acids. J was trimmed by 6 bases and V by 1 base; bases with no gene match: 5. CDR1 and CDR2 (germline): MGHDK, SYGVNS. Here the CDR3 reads CASSEWGQGGFNSPLHF. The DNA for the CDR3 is TGTGCCAGCAGTGAATGGGGACAGGGGGGTTTTAATTCACCCCTCCACTTT. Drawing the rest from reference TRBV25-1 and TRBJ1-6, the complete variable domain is EADIYQTPRYLVIGTGKKITLECSQTMGHDKMYWYQQDPGMELHLIHYSYGVNSTEKGDLSSESTVSRIRTEHFPLTLESARPSHTSQYLCASSEWGQGGFNSPLHFGNGTRLTVT.

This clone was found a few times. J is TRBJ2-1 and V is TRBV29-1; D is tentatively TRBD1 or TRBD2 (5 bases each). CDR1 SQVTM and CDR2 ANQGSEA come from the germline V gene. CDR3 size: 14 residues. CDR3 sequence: CSAGAAPFYNEQFF. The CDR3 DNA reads TGCAGTGCCGGGGCGGCCCCTTTTTACAATGAGCAGTTCTTC.

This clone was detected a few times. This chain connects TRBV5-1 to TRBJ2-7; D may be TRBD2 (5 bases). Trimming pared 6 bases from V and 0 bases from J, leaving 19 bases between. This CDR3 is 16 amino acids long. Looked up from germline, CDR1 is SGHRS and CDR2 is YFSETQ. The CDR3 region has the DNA TGCGCCAGCACCCGAGGGCAGGACCTCAACTCCTACGAGCAGTACTTC. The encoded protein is CASTRGQDLNSYEQYF.

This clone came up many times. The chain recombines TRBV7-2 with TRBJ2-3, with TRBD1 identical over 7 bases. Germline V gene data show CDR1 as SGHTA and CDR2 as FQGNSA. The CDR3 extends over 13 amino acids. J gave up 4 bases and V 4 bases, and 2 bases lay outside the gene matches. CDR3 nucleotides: TGTGCCAGCAGCTGGCAGGGGGCAGATACGCAGTATTTT. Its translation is CASSWQGADTQYF.

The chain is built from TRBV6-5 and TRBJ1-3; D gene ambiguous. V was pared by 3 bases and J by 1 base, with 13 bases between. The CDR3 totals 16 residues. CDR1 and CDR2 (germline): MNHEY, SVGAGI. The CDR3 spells CASSYSVLPSGNTIYF. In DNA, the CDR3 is TGTGCCAGCAGTTATTCCGTCTTACCATCTGGAAACACCATATATTTT.

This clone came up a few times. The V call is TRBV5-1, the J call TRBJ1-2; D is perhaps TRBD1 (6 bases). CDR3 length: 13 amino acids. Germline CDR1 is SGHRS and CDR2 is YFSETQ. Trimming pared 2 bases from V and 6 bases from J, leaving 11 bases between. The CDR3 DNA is TGCGCCAGCAGCTTACAGGGTTCGGATGGCTACACCTTC. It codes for CASSLQGSDGYTF.

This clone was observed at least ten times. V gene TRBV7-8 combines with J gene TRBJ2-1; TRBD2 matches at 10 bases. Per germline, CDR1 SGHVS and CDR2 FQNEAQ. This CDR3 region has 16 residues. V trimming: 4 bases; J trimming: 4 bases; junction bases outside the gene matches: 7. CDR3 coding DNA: TGTGCCAGCAGCTCATTTAGCGGGGGGACTTACAATGAGCAGTTCTTC. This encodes CASSSFSGGTYNEQFF.